A selection of T cell receptor beta chains follows, all from one sample in a study of spatial heterogeneity in lung cancer. In TCRdb, the 5' RACE reads were re-called with MiXCR into one record per CDR3 protein. Among around 100,000 distinct CDR3 sequences listed, 4.4% were seen once. Sequenced here: lung tumor tissue, sampled at surgery. Every receptor here comes from a male donor with early-stage non-small cell lung cancer. Each CDR3 is given with its conserved first and last residue. A D gene is named only where the DNA matches it firmly.

CDR3: CASSHPRGRENTGELFF
D: TRBD1
V: TRBV4-1
length: 17
J: TRBJ2-2

CDR3: CASSSRESSYNEQFF
D: -
V: TRBV11-2
length: 15
J: TRBJ2-1

CDR3: CSVVVGPDEDQPQHF
D: -
V: TRBV29-1
length: 15
J: TRBJ1-5

CDR3: CASSLRSLGRADTQYF
D: -
V: TRBV7-9
length: 16
J: TRBJ2-3

CDR3: CASSSGPTASGNTIYF
D: -
V: TRBV5-1
length: 16
J: TRBJ1-3

CDR3: CASSILPDRGETQYF
D: TRBD1
V: TRBV9
length: 15
J: TRBJ2-5

CDR3: CASSSSGGSYNEQFF
D: TRBD1
V: TRBV6-5
length: 15
J: TRBJ2-1

CDR3: CAISGVDQETQYF
D: -
V: TRBV10-3
length: 13
J: TRBJ2-5

CDR3: CSAIAGASTDTQYF
D: TRBD2
V: TRBV20-1
length: 14
J: TRBJ2-3

CDR3: CASSLFMDYHEQFF
D: -
V: TRBV4-1
length: 14
J: TRBJ2-1

CDR3: CSVEDRVEGLGADTQYF
D: -
V: TRBV29-1
length: 17
J: TRBJ2-3

CDR3: CASSVVAGGRIGGDTQYF
D: TRBD2
V: TRBV9
length: 18
J: TRBJ2-3

CDR3: CSVAEGAIYNEQFF
D: -
V: TRBV29-1
length: 14
J: TRBJ2-1

CDR3: CATADHSYNEQFF
D: -
V: TRBV25-1
length: 13
J: TRBJ2-1

CDR3: CASSQDSLDPYTGELFF
D: -
V: TRBV4-1
length: 17
J: TRBJ2-2

CDR3: CASSFEGYEQYF
D: -
V: TRBV12-3/TRBV12-4
length: 12
J: TRBJ2-7

CDR3: CASSWTSGTGELFF
D: TRBD2
V: TRBV7-9
length: 14
J: TRBJ2-2

CDR3: CASSLGASAYNEQFF
D: -
V: TRBV11-2
length: 15
J: TRBJ2-1

CDR3: CASSVGEQFF
D: -
V: TRBV2
length: 10
J: TRBJ2-1

CDR3: CASGTAYNSPLHF
D: TRBD1
V: TRBV28
length: 13
J: TRBJ1-6

CDR3: CATSRVRVQGLEQFF
D: -
V: TRBV15
length: 15
J: TRBJ2-1

CDR3: CASSALSGSALGELFF
D: TRBD2
V: TRBV6-1
length: 16
J: TRBJ2-2

CDR3: CASSYGGEGHEQYF
D: -
V: TRBV6-5
length: 14
J: TRBJ2-7

CDR3: CASSRAPSGNTGELFF
D: TRBD2
V: TRBV11-2
length: 16
J: TRBJ2-2

CDR3: CSARGQAEKLFF
D: -
V: TRBV20-1
length: 12
J: TRBJ1-4

CDR3: CASSLTTGDTEAFF
D: TRBD1
V: TRBV5-4
length: 14
J: TRBJ1-1

CDR3: CASSLNSGGAETQYF
D: -
V: TRBV5-1
length: 15
J: TRBJ2-5

CDR3: CSVELGTSGSPYNEQFF
D: TRBD2
V: TRBV29-1
length: 17
J: TRBJ2-1

CDR3: CASSPSHSEQFF
D: -
V: TRBV3-1
length: 12
J: TRBJ2-1

CDR3: CASSYSVSASYGYTF
D: -
V: TRBV6-5
length: 15
J: TRBJ1-2

CDR3: CSARDLRRMNTEAFF
D: -
V: TRBV20-1
length: 15
J: TRBJ1-1

CDR3: CASSLGQGDNQPQHF
D: TRBD1
V: TRBV11-2
length: 15
J: TRBJ1-5

CDR3: CASSPTNQPQHF
D: -
V: TRBV27
length: 12
J: TRBJ1-5

CDR3: CSARDRQGSTEAFF
D: -
V: TRBV20-1
length: 14
J: TRBJ1-1

CDR3: CASSTGNTDTQYF
D: -
V: TRBV4-2
length: 13
J: TRBJ2-3

CDR3: CASSRPRNELAGSYEQYF
D: TRBD2
V: TRBV12-3/TRBV12-4
length: 18
J: TRBJ2-7

CDR3: CASSEREGAANEKLFF
D: -
V: TRBV2
length: 16
J: TRBJ1-4

CDR3: CATRPKNVNQPQHF
D: -
V: TRBV6-2/TRBV6-3
length: 14
J: TRBJ1-5

CDR3: CASSLGRTTDTQYF
D: -
V: TRBV28
length: 14
J: TRBJ2-3

CDR3: CASSPPTGGARNEQFF
D: TRBD2
V: TRBV18
length: 16
J: TRBJ2-1

CDR3: CASSLWIGYEQFF
D: -
V: TRBV7-7
length: 13
J: TRBJ2-1

CDR3: CASSFGEWGEQYF
D: -
V: TRBV5-1
length: 13
J: TRBJ2-7

CDR3: CASEGGTDTQYF
D: -
V: TRBV3-1
length: 12
J: TRBJ2-3

CDR3: CASSLRADRAEVTGELFF
D: TRBD1
V: TRBV7-6
length: 18
J: TRBJ2-2

CDR3: CASSSNLAKNIQYF
D: -
V: TRBV19
length: 14
J: TRBJ2-4

CDR3: CASSQGKYRDRNYGYTF
D: TRBD1
V: TRBV4-1
length: 17
J: TRBJ1-2

CDR3: CAISDYSAREGLEQYF
D: TRBD2
V: TRBV10-3
length: 16
J: TRBJ2-7